Listed below are T cell receptor beta chains from one sample, sequenced in a study of CD8+ T cells in alopecia areata. Sequencing was performed with immunoSEQ multiplex PCR; in TCRdb, only in-frame clones are kept and a portion is missing. Among around 100,000 clones listed, more than 35% were seen once. Input material: CD4+ T cells sorted from blood. The receptor set was obtained from a human donor with alopecia areata. Both conserved end residues are part of each CDR3. Each record gives: J gene, D gene, V gene, clone size, CDR3 DNA, CDR3 protein. A D gene is named only where the DNA matches it firmly. Size tells how often a clone was seen (once, few, many) or the class of an expanded clone, and some rows leave it out.

j_call: TRBJ2-1; d_call: -; v_call: TRBV19; clone_size: few; cdr3_nt: TGTGCCAGTAGTTCGGCAGGGGGGGAGCAGTTCTTC; cdr3_aa: CASSSAGGEQFF
j_call: TRBJ1-2; d_call: TRBD1; v_call: TRBV29-1; clone_size: few; cdr3_nt: TGCAGCGTCGCGTCGACAGGGGATGGCTACACCTTC; cdr3_aa: CSVASTGDGYTF
j_call: TRBJ2-5; d_call: -; v_call: TRBV5-1; clone_size: -; cdr3_nt: TGCGCCAGCAGCTCATCTGGGGGTGTCGAGACCCAGTACTTC; cdr3_aa: CASSSSGGVETQYF
j_call: TRBJ2-1; d_call: -; v_call: TRBV15; clone_size: -; cdr3_nt: TGTGCCACCAGCAATTACAATGAGCAGTTCTTC; cdr3_aa: CATSNYNEQFF
j_call: TRBJ2-7; d_call: -; v_call: TRBV15; clone_size: -; cdr3_nt: TGTGCCACCAGCAGACAGGGGTCGAACTACGAGCAGTACTTC; cdr3_aa: CATSRQGSNYEQYF
j_call: TRBJ2-5; d_call: -; v_call: TRBV2; clone_size: -; cdr3_nt: TGTGCCAGCAGTGTGGCGGCCAGTCGGCAAGAGACCCAGTACTTC; cdr3_aa: CASSVAASRQETQYF
j_call: TRBJ2-7; d_call: TRBD1; v_call: TRBV6-5; clone_size: -; cdr3_nt: TGTGCCAGCAGTGCCCCGGGACAGGGGGCTGGGGAGCAGTACTTC; cdr3_aa: CASSAPGQGAGEQYF
j_call: TRBJ2-5; d_call: -; v_call: TRBV11-3; clone_size: -; cdr3_nt: TGTGCCAGCAGCTTAGAACTCCCATGGGAGACCCAGTACTTC; cdr3_aa: CASSLELPWETQYF
j_call: TRBJ2-2; d_call: -; v_call: TRBV5-1; clone_size: -; cdr3_nt: TGCGCCAGCAGCTTGGTTTCTGACACCGGGGAGCTGTTTTTT; cdr3_aa: CASSLVSDTGELFF
j_call: TRBJ2-1; d_call: -; v_call: TRBV5-4; clone_size: -; cdr3_nt: TGTGCCAGCAGCTTGGCCCCGCAAGAGCAGTTCTTC; cdr3_aa: CASSLAPQEQFF
j_call: TRBJ1-1; d_call: -; v_call: TRBV5-1; clone_size: many; cdr3_nt: TGCGCCAGCAGCTTGGCCCCAGGGGCAAACACTGAAGCTTTCTTT; cdr3_aa: CASSLAPGANTEAFF
j_call: TRBJ1-2; d_call: -; v_call: TRBV29-1; clone_size: few; cdr3_nt: TGCAGCGTTGACGACCGTCCCTATGGCTACACCTTC; cdr3_aa: CSVDDRPYGYTF
j_call: TRBJ2-7; d_call: -; v_call: TRBV2; clone_size: -; cdr3_nt: TGTGCCAGCAGTATCGACAGAACCTACGAGCAGTACTTC; cdr3_aa: CASSIDRTYEQYF
j_call: TRBJ2-1; d_call: -; v_call: TRBV12-5; clone_size: few; cdr3_nt: TGTGCTAGTGGATCAGGACAGCTCGGGGACAATGAGCAGTTCTTC; cdr3_aa: CASGSGQLGDNEQFF
j_call: TRBJ2-6; d_call: -; v_call: TRBV9; clone_size: -; cdr3_nt: TGTGCCAGCAGCGACGGGAGCTCTGGGGCCAACGTCCTGACTTTC; cdr3_aa: CASSDGSSGANVLTF
j_call: TRBJ2-3; d_call: -; v_call: TRBV30; clone_size: few; cdr3_nt: TGTGCCTGGAGTGTAAGGGCAGATACGCAGTATTTT; cdr3_aa: CAWSVRADTQYF
j_call: TRBJ2-2; d_call: -; v_call: TRBV7-9; clone_size: few; cdr3_nt: TGTGCCAGCAGCTTTTCGACGAACACCGGGGAGCTGTTTTTT; cdr3_aa: CASSFSTNTGELFF
j_call: TRBJ2-5; d_call: -; v_call: TRBV7-2; clone_size: -; cdr3_nt: TGTGCCAGCAGCTTATTGGCCAACCCGGGGGAGACCCAGTACTTC; cdr3_aa: CASSLLANPGETQYF
j_call: TRBJ2-3; d_call: -; v_call: TRBV28; clone_size: few; cdr3_nt: TGTGCCAGCAGTTTGCGTAGGGGCACAGATACGCAGTATTTT; cdr3_aa: CASSLRRGTDTQYF
j_call: TRBJ2-3; d_call: -; v_call: TRBV7-6; clone_size: many; cdr3_nt: TGTGCCAGCATCCCCCGGAGGACAGATACGCAGTATTTT; cdr3_aa: CASIPRRTDTQYF
j_call: TRBJ2-5; d_call: -; v_call: TRBV9; clone_size: once; cdr3_nt: TGTGCCAGCAGCGTAGATGTGTCAGAGACCCAGTACTTC; cdr3_aa: CASSVDVSETQYF
j_call: TRBJ2-3; d_call: -; v_call: TRBV2; clone_size: -; cdr3_nt: TGTGCCAGCACTCGGGAAGTCTCAGATACGCAGTATTTT; cdr3_aa: CASTREVSDTQYF
j_call: TRBJ1-1; d_call: -; v_call: TRBV7-2; clone_size: few; cdr3_nt: TGTGCCAGCAGTAGGACAGAAGAAGCTTTCTTT; cdr3_aa: CASSRTEEAFF
j_call: TRBJ2-1; d_call: -; v_call: TRBV7-3; clone_size: -; cdr3_nt: TGTGCCAGCAGCTTAAAGGGGTTCAATGAGCAGTTCTTC; cdr3_aa: CASSLKGFNEQFF
j_call: TRBJ2-1; d_call: -; v_call: TRBV2; clone_size: -; cdr3_nt: TGTGCCAGCAGTGAAGGTGCCGCAGGGCTAAATGAGCAGTTCTTC; cdr3_aa: CASSEGAAGLNEQFF
j_call: TRBJ1-5; d_call: -; v_call: TRBV7-2; clone_size: -; cdr3_nt: TGTGCCAGCAGGGAACAGGGTACGGTGAGCAATCAGCCCCAGCATTTT; cdr3_aa: CASREQGTVSNQPQHF
j_call: TRBJ2-4; d_call: -; v_call: TRBV7-9; clone_size: many; cdr3_nt: TGTGCCAGCAGCTTAGGCAGGAACATTCAGTACTTC; cdr3_aa: CASSLGRNIQYF
j_call: TRBJ2-1; d_call: -; v_call: TRBV5-4; clone_size: few; cdr3_nt: TGTGCCAGCAGCTTGGACGCCCCCGGGAGTAGGTCCTACAATGAGCAGTTCTTC; cdr3_aa: CASSLDAPGSRSYNEQFF
j_call: TRBJ2-5; d_call: -; v_call: TRBV7-9; clone_size: few; cdr3_nt: TGTGCCAGCAGCAACGACAGGGAGGGCCTCCAAGAGACCCAGTACTTC; cdr3_aa: CASSNDREGLQETQYF
j_call: TRBJ2-3; d_call: -; v_call: TRBV5-4; clone_size: few; cdr3_nt: TGTGCCAGCAGCGTGGGCACAGATACGCAGTATTTT; cdr3_aa: CASSVGTDTQYF
j_call: TRBJ1-5; d_call: TRBD1; v_call: TRBV30; clone_size: -; cdr3_nt: TGTGCCTGGAGTGGTCAGGGGGCTTATCATCGCAATCAGCCCCAGCATTTT; cdr3_aa: CAWSGQGAYHRNQPQHF
j_call: TRBJ2-2; d_call: -; v_call: TRBV6-4; clone_size: -; cdr3_nt: TGTGCCAGCACCAACAGGCTGGGCACCGGGGAGCTGTTTTTT; cdr3_aa: CASTNRLGTGELFF
j_call: TRBJ2-7; d_call: -; v_call: TRBV7-9; clone_size: few; cdr3_nt: TGTGCCAGCAGCCGCGACTTAAACGAGCAGTACTTC; cdr3_aa: CASSRDLNEQYF
j_call: TRBJ2-6; d_call: -; v_call: TRBV6-5; clone_size: -; cdr3_nt: TGTGCCAGCATGGAGGGGGGACCTGGGGCCAACGTCCTGACTTTC; cdr3_aa: CASMEGGPGANVLTF
j_call: TRBJ1-6; d_call: -; v_call: TRBV5-1; clone_size: few; cdr3_nt: TGCGCCAGCAGCTTATCCGGGAGCACTAATTCACCCCTCCACTTT; cdr3_aa: CASSLSGSTNSPLHF
j_call: TRBJ1-5; d_call: TRBD1; v_call: TRBV30; clone_size: -; cdr3_nt: TGTGCCTGGAGTTGGACAGGGGGCGATCAGCCCCAGCATTTT; cdr3_aa: CAWSWTGGDQPQHF
j_call: TRBJ2-5; d_call: -; v_call: TRBV28; clone_size: few; cdr3_nt: TGTGCCAGCAGTGAAAATATTTGGGGCAGGGAAGAGACCCAGTACTTC; cdr3_aa: CASSENIWGREETQYF
j_call: TRBJ1-6; d_call: -; v_call: TRBV27; clone_size: few; cdr3_nt: TGTGCCAGCAGTTCGACCAAACAGGGCTTGAATTCACCCCTCCACTTT; cdr3_aa: CASSSTKQGLNSPLHF
j_call: TRBJ1-4; d_call: TRBD1; v_call: TRBV15; clone_size: -; cdr3_nt: TGTGCCACCAGACTGACAGGGTTGGGCGAAAAACTGTTTTTT; cdr3_aa: CATRLTGLGEKLFF
j_call: TRBJ2-7; d_call: -; v_call: TRBV18; clone_size: -; cdr3_nt: TGTGCCAGCTCACCAAGCAGGGGTACCGACGAGCAGTACTTC; cdr3_aa: CASSPSRGTDEQYF
j_call: TRBJ2-6; d_call: -; v_call: TRBV7-9; clone_size: -; cdr3_nt: TGTGCCAGCAGCTTAGCGGTAGCTGGGGCCAACGTCCTGACTTTC; cdr3_aa: CASSLAVAGANVLTF
j_call: TRBJ1-1; d_call: TRBD1; v_call: TRBV29-1; clone_size: -; cdr3_nt: TGCAGCGGGGACAGGTTGAACACTGAAGCTTTCTTT; cdr3_aa: CSGDRLNTEAFF
j_call: TRBJ1-2; d_call: -; v_call: TRBV28; clone_size: -; cdr3_nt: TGTGCCAGCAGTTCCTCACCGCTTAACTATGGCTACACCTTC; cdr3_aa: CASSSSPLNYGYTF
j_call: TRBJ2-4; d_call: -; v_call: TRBV27; clone_size: once; cdr3_nt: TGTGCCAGCAGTTTATCGGGCGGACCCATTCAGTACTTC; cdr3_aa: CASSLSGGPIQYF
j_call: TRBJ1-5; d_call: -; v_call: TRBV2; clone_size: few; cdr3_nt: TGTGCCAGCAGTGTCCAACAACATCAGCCCCAGCATTTT; cdr3_aa: CASSVQQHQPQHF
j_call: TRBJ1-2; d_call: -; v_call: TRBV4-3; clone_size: -; cdr3_nt: TGCGCCAGCAGCCAAGATCTCGCGACACTTTATGGCTACACCTTC; cdr3_aa: CASSQDLATLYGYTF
j_call: TRBJ2-7; d_call: -; v_call: TRBV7-2; clone_size: -; cdr3_nt: TGTGCCAGCAGCCCAAGGACGGAAACCTACGAGCAGTACTTC; cdr3_aa: CASSPRTETYEQYF
j_call: TRBJ1-2; d_call: -; v_call: TRBV6-5; clone_size: -; cdr3_nt: TGTGCCACAAAAAGTCGGGACTACTATGGCTACACCTTC; cdr3_aa: CATKSRDYYGYTF
j_call: TRBJ2-1; d_call: TRBD1; v_call: TRBV27; clone_size: -; cdr3_nt: TGTGCCAGCAGCCGGGACAGGGTTGACAATGAGCAGTTCTTC; cdr3_aa: CASSRDRVDNEQFF
j_call: TRBJ2-3; d_call: -; v_call: TRBV7-2; clone_size: few; cdr3_nt: TGTGCCAGCTCCCCCTTCCGGGTAATTCGCACAGATACGCAGTATTTT; cdr3_aa: CASSPFRVIRTDTQYF
j_call: TRBJ2-7; d_call: -; v_call: TRBV6-1; clone_size: few; cdr3_nt: TGTGCCAGCAGTGACAGCGACGAGCAGTACTTC; cdr3_aa: CASSDSDEQYF
j_call: TRBJ2-6; d_call: -; v_call: TRBV9; clone_size: -; cdr3_nt: TGTGCCAGCAGCGTAACCGGGTCTGGGGCCAACGTCCTGACTTTC; cdr3_aa: CASSVTGSGANVLTF
j_call: TRBJ2-1; d_call: -; v_call: TRBV5-6; clone_size: -; cdr3_nt: TGTGCCAGCAGCTTCTCTGATAATGAGCAGTTCTTC; cdr3_aa: CASSFSDNEQFF